These 3 T cell receptor beta chains were sequenced from one sample in a study of vaccination and CD4 T cells after COVID-19. Their recognized antigens are unknown. Treatment indicated: roughly ten-day PBMC culture with coronavirus spike peptide pools or control peptides (ViraFEST assay). With the Oncomine TCR Beta short-read assay, DNA from cultured CD4+ T cells was sequenced. TCRdb itself ran the PCR reads through MiXCR, one entry per CDR3 protein. The sample shows about 17,000 distinct CDR3 sequences, around 60% of them seen only once. Sequencing was carried out using CD4+ T cells from blood, cultured in vitro. These receptors came from a human donor who had recovered from COVID-19.

This rearrangement joins TRBV30 to TRBJ2-7; 14 nucleotides match TRBD2. Germline CDR1 is GTSNPN and CDR2 is SVGIG (reference sequence). This CDR3 spans 15 amino acids. V dropped 5 bases and J dropped 4; count of bases not matched to a gene: 7. The CDR3 here is CAWAGTSGSMYEQYF. The CDR3 DNA sequence: TGTGCCTGGGCCGGGACTAGCGGGAGTATGTACGAGCAGTACTTC.

The J gene is TRBJ2-3, the V gene TRBV20-1; D gene uncertain. CDR1 is DFQATT, CDR2 SNEGSKA, per germline (reference sequence). This CDR3 has 16 amino acids. Trimming removed 1 base at V and 2 bases at J, with 16 bases between. CDR3 sequence: CSARAAGRADTDTQYF. For the CDR3, the DNA is TGCAGTGCTAGAGCGGCAGGAAGGGCTGACACAGATACGCAGTATTTT.

This clonotype was seen more than once but under ten times. The J gene is TRBJ1-6, the V gene TRBV20-1, with 7 bases that match TRBD1. The germline V gene encodes CDR1 DFQATT and CDR2 SNEGSKA (reference sequence). Losses at the gene ends were 0 bases for V and 7 bases for J; bases not matched to a gene: 3. The CDR3 contains 14 residues. CDR3: CSAREGTDNSPLHF. The CDR3 nucleotides read TGCAGTGCTAGAGAAGGGACAGACAATTCACCCCTCCACTTT.